Below are 9 T cell receptor beta chains sequenced from a single sample in a study of blood T cell repertoires in COVID-19. Assay: immunoSEQ multiplex PCR; the TCRdb copy retains only in-frame clones and omits some. The sample lists more than 130,000 clones; approximately 87% were seen once. Sequencing was performed on peripheral blood. Receptors were obtained from a woman aged 40 to 55 with acute or convalescent COVID-19.

This clone was seen only once. The CDR3 DNA follows: TGCGCCAGCAGCCAAGGAACTAGCGGAAGTCCCTACAATGAGCAGTTCTTC. Its translation: CASSQGTSGSPYNEQFF. The V call is TRBV4-1, the J call TRBJ2-1; TRBD2 matches 8 bases. The ends lost 1 base at V and 2 bases at J; junction bases unmatched: 7. This CDR3 region has 17 residues. Looked up from germline, CDR1 is MGHRA and CDR2 is YSYEKL.

This clone was counted between two and nine times. This rearrangement joins TRBV6-2 or TRBV6-3 to TRBJ2-7, with 7 bases fitting TRBD1. Germline CDR1 MNHEY, CDR2 SVGEGT. The CDR3 spans 15 residues. V gave up 2 bases and J gave up 4 bases; unmatched junction bases: 8. As DNA, the CDR3 is TGTGCCAGCAGTTACAGGGGACAGAACCTATACGAGCAGTACTTC. Its protein is CASSYRGQNLYEQYF.

The rearrangement links TRBV6-6 to TRBJ1-5; possible D gene TRBD1, 6 bases. V was trimmed by 4 bases and J by 2 bases, leaving 15 bases between them. The CDR3 is made up of 16 amino acids. Germline V gene data show CDR1 as MNHNY and CDR2 as SVGAGI (reference sequence). CDR3 amino acids: CASSSEGGYGNQPQHF. CDR3 nucleotides: TGTGCCAGCAGTTCCGAAGGGGGATATGGCAATCAGCCCCAGCATTTT.

The J gene is TRBJ1-3, the V gene TRBV7-2, with a tentative D call TRBD1 (6 bases). V gave up 3 bases and J gave up 4 bases, with 10 bases separating them. In germline, CDR1 is SGHTA, CDR2 FQGNSA. The CDR3 is made up of 14 amino acids. This CDR3 reads CASSLARGGNTIYF. CDR3 DNA: TGTGCCAGCAGCTTGGCGAGGGGGGGAAACACCATATATTTT.

J is TRBJ2-5 and V is TRBV5-1; possibly TRBD2 for D (5 bases). There are 14 residues in the CDR3. The V and J ends lost 7 bases and 0 bases respectively, with 13 bases between them. Germline CDR1 reads SGHRS; CDR2 reads YFSETQ. The CDR3 nucleotides read TGCGCCAGCGGTTCCTCCGGGGACCAAGAGACCCAGTACTTC. Translated: CASGSSGDQETQYF.

The genes are TRBV4-3 and TRBJ1-3; D not certain. Trimming took 0 bases from V and 5 from J, leaving 14 bases between them. The CDR3 is 16 residues long. The germline V gene encodes CDR1 LGHNA and CDR2 YSLEER. CDR3 sequence: CASSQEWREDRNTIYF. In DNA, the CDR3 is TGCGCCAGCAGCCAAGAATGGCGGGAAGACAGAAACACCATATATTTT.

This clone was seen a single time. This sequence joins TRBV6-5 and TRBJ2-1; D remains ambiguous. This CDR3 contains 13 residues. Germline V gives CDR1 MNHEY, CDR2 SVGAGI. The ends were cut back, 0 bases at V and 9 bases at J, with 9 bases in the middle. CDR3 bases: TGTGCCAGCAGTTACTCTAGCTTAGGTGAGCAGTTCTTC. Amino acids: CASSYSSLGEQFF.

This clone occurred once. This chain connects TRBV6-5 to TRBJ1-5, with TRBD1 identical over 9 bases. V dropped 5 bases and J dropped 3; count of bases not matched to a gene: 5. The CDR3 length is 15 residues. The germline CDR1 and CDR2 sequences are MNHEY and SVGAGI. CDR3 residues: CASSLQGANNQPQHF. CDR3 in DNA: TGTGCCAGCAGTCTACAGGGGGCGAACAATCAGCCCCAGCATTTT.

The chain recombines TRBV30 with TRBJ1-6, with D maybe TRBD1 (6 bases). Germline V gene lookup returns CDR1 GTSNPN and CDR2 SVGIG (reference sequence). This CDR3 has 13 residues. V was shortened by 5 bases and J by 10 bases, with 15 bases between the two germline ends. CDR3: CAWARQEGSPLHF. The CDR3 DNA follows: TGTGCCTGGGCCCGACAGGAAGGATCACCCCTCCACTTT.